Below are 24 T cell receptor beta chains sequenced from a single sample in a study of blood T cells in healthy people across ages. The second PCR ran about 6 to 12 cycles with a sample-barcoded 5' primer and J-beta primers. TCRdb re-called the 5' RACE reads with MiXCR, one entry per CDR3 protein. This sample has approximately 780,000 distinct CDR3 sequences, with roughly 25% found just once. The sample was also reused in another study, on T cells of mothers and their children.

Material for sequencing was blood. The source is a boy under 18 in good health.

As to this clonotype: The junction shows a germline mismatch at one end, possibly a read error. This chain joins TRBV7-2 and TRBJ2-1; the D gene is possibly TRBD2 (5 bases). CDR3 length equals 15 residues. Germline-derived CDR1 and CDR2 are SGHTA and FQGNSA. CDR3 nucleotides: TGTGCCAGCAGCTTTAAGTCTAGCACCTACAGTGAGCAGTTCTTC. Its translation is CASSFKSSTYSEQFF. Full variable domain (outside the CDR3, taken from reference TRBV7-2 and TRBJ2-1): GAGVSQSPSNKVTEKGKDVELRCDPISGHTALYWYRQSLGQGLEFLIYFQGNSAPDKSGLPSDRFSAERTGGSVSTLTIQRTQQEDSAVYLCASSFKSSTYSEQFFGPGTRLTVL.

This clonotype was observed at least ten times. The CDR3 spells CASSVRGEAGTEAFF. The CDR3 DNA reads TGTGCCAGCAGCGTGAGAGGGGAGGCTGGCACTGAAGCTTTCTTT. The chain is built from TRBV9 and TRBJ1-1, with D perhaps matching TRBD1 (5 bases). The CDR3 spans 15 residues. The germline V gene encodes CDR1 SGDLS and CDR2 YYNGEE. V was cut by 2 bases and J by 4 bases, with 15 bases left in between.

The chain has TRBV3-1 and TRBJ2-1, with D tentatively TRBD2 (7 bases). V was pared by 4 bases and J by 5 bases, with 18 bases between. Germline assignment: CDR1 LGHDT and CDR2 YNNKEL (reference sequence). There are 16 residues in the CDR3. The CDR3 nucleotides are TGTGCCAGCAGCCTTCCTGGGACGGGGGGCCACAATGAGCAGTTCTTC. This codes for CASSLPGTGGHNEQFF.

V gene TRBV2 combines with J gene TRBJ2-1, with 11 nucleotides matching TRBD2. Losses at the gene ends were 1 base for V and 10 bases for J; bases not matched to a gene: 6. CDR1 and CDR2 from the germline V gene are SNHLY and FYNNEI. The CDR3 spans 15 residues. CDR3: CASSEETSGVREQFF. CDR3 coding DNA: TGTGCCAGCAGTGAAGAGACTAGCGGGGTAAGGGAGCAGTTCTTC. Variable domain in full (rest from reference TRBV2 and TRBJ2-1): EPEVTQTPSHQVTQMGQEVILRCVPISNHLYFYWYRQILGQKVEFLVSFYNNEISEKSEIFDDQFSVERPDGSNFTLKIRSTKLEDSAMYFCASSEETSGVREQFFGPGTRLTVL.

The chain carries TRBV19 and TRBJ1-6; 7 bases line up with TRBD1. The CDR3 is 13 amino acids. CDR1 LNHDA and CDR2 SQIVND come from the germline V gene (reference sequence). V gave up 11 bases and J gave up 14 bases; unmatched junction bases: 15. CDR3 sequence reads: CASNEDRRSSLHF. DNA of the CDR3: TGTGCCTCTAACGAGGACAGGCGGTCGTCCCTCCACTTT.

This CDR3 reads CASSLYGSDRFYNEQFF. In DNA form, the CDR3 reads TGTGCCAGCAGCTTGTATGGGTCGGACAGATTCTACAATGAGCAGTTCTTC. V and J are TRBV7-2 and TRBJ2-5, with D possibly matching TRBD1 (6 bases). The tail of the sequence fits TRBJ2-1 better, so the J call may be wrong. The CDR3 runs to 17 residues. In germline, CDR1 is SGHTA, CDR2 FQGNSA.

This clonotype was counted between two and nine times. The V gene is TRBV5-1, the J gene TRBJ2-1, with D perhaps matching TRBD1 or TRBD2 (5 bases each). The CDR3 totals 15 residues. V was shortened by 3 bases and J by 8 bases, with 18 bases between the two germline ends. CDR1 and CDR2 (germline): SGHRS, YFSETQ. This chain's CDR3 is CASSSRDPNGDEQFF. CDR3 nucleotides: TGCGCCAGCAGCTCCCGGGACCCTAACGGGGATGAGCAGTTCTTC.

This sequence joins TRBV5-1 and TRBJ2-7; D might be TRBD2 (6 bases). CDR1 SGHRS and CDR2 YFSETQ come from the germline V gene. The CDR3 spans 16 residues. Between the trimmed V and J ends, which lost 5 bases and 0 bases, there was a span of 18 bases. The CDR3 DNA is TGCGCCAGCAGTTGGGGCGGGGAAATTAACTCCTACGAGCAGTACTTC. Its protein product is CASSWGGEINSYEQYF.

V gene TRBV7-6 combines with J gene TRBJ2-7; 8 bases align to TRBD1. Germline CDR1 and CDR2: SGHVS and FNYEAQ. The CDR3 loop spans 15 amino acids. Losses at the gene ends were 5 bases for V and 6 bases for J; bases not matched to a gene: 12. The CDR3 sequence: CASSPKGTGPLEQYF. As DNA, the CDR3 is TGTGCCAGCAGCCCCAAGGGGACAGGCCCCCTCGAGCAGTACTTC.

This chain joins TRBV12-3 or TRBV12-4 and TRBJ2-3; D unresolved. The CDR3 has 14 amino acids. The germline V and J ends were trimmed by 3 bases and 4 bases, with 11 bases remaining between them. DNA of the CDR3: TGTGCCAGCAGTTTTTTAGGAAGTCCAGATACGCAGTATTTT. Protein sequence: CASSFLGSPDTQYF.

This clonotype was picked up a small number of times. The V call is TRBV29-1, the J call TRBJ2-7, with 9 bases aligning to TRBD1. The CDR3 spans 16 residues. The germline gives CDR1 SQVTM, CDR2 ANQGSEA. V lost 1 base and J lost 1; bases outside the gene matches: 8. CDR3: CSVEGTGTGISYEQYF. For the CDR3, the DNA is TGCAGCGTTGAAGGGACGGGGACAGGGATATCCTACGAGCAGTACTTC.

This clonotype was seen a few times. V usage is TRBV7-3 and J usage is TRBJ1-1, with D perhaps TRBD1 (5 bases). Germline loops: CDR1 SGHTA, CDR2 FQGTGA. This CDR3 comprises 13 residues. V was shortened by 6 bases and J by 3 bases, with 11 bases between the two germline ends. The CDR3, as DNA: TGTGCCAGCAGGGGTGGGACCGACACTGAAGCTTTCTTT. Protein: CASRGGTDTEAFF.

This clonotype was found a few times. V is TRBV12-5 and J is TRBJ2-3; 11 nucleotides match TRBD2. This CDR3 is 15 amino acids long. Germline lookup yields CDR1 LGHNT and CDR2 FRNRAP. The V segment lost 1 base and the J segment 3 bases; nucleotides outside the gene matches: 0. CDR3 bases: TGTGCTAGTGGTTTGGGACTAGCGGGGACAGATACGCAGTATTTT. Its protein product is CASGLGLAGTDTQYF. The whole variable domain, remainder taken from reference TRBV12-5 and TRBJ2-3, is DARVTQTPRHKVTEMGQEVTMRCQPILGHNTVFWYRQTMMQGLELLAYFRNRAPLDDSGMPKDRFSAEMPDATLATLKIQPSEPRDSAVYFCASGLGLAGTDTQYFGPGTRLTVL.

The chain uses TRBV20-1 and TRBJ1-5, with TRBD1 matching 12 bases. V trimming: 0 bases; J trimming: 6 bases; junction bases outside the gene matches: 6. Germline V lookup: CDR1 DFQATT, CDR2 SNEGSKA (reference sequence). The CDR3 has 16 residues. CDR3 nucleotides: TGCAGTGCTAGAGATACCGGGACAGGGGGCCTTCAGCCCCAGCATTTT. It translates to CSARDTGTGGLQPQHF.

This clonotype was picked up a small number of times. This CDR3 reads CSARDQGSSYNSPLHF. CDR3 in DNA: TGCAGTGCTAGAGACCAGGGGAGCTCCTATAATTCACCCCTCCACTTT. V is TRBV20-1 and J is TRBJ1-6; tentatively, D is TRBD1 (6 bases). V lost 0 bases and J 0 bases, leaving 9 bases between the germline ends. The CDR3 is 16 residues long. Germline V gene lookup returns CDR1 DFQATT and CDR2 SNEGSKA (reference sequence).

This clonotype was seen a handful of times. The chain recombines TRBV7-8 with TRBJ1-5; D not certain. Germline V CDR1 and CDR2: SGHVS, FQNEAQ. The length of the CDR3 is 15 residues. Trimming stripped 3 bases from V and 1 base from J, with 10 bases between. In DNA form, the CDR3 reads TGTGCCAGCAGCTTCTCGGCGGGGAGCAATCAGCCCCAGCATTTT. Protein sequence: CASSFSAGSNQPQHF.

In DNA, the CDR3 is TGTGCCACCAGTGACTTGGACAGTAGAATGGCCGGGGAGCTGTTTTTT. This sequence encodes CATSDLDSRMAGELFF. This chain uses TRBV24-1 with TRBJ2-2; D may be TRBD1 (6 bases). Germline V lookup: CDR1 KGHDR, CDR2 SFDVKD. CDR3 length equals 16 residues. Trimming removed 4 bases at V and 6 bases at J, with 17 bases between.

This clonotype was found a few times. The chain links TRBV5-1 to TRBJ2-5, with 7 bases that match TRBD1. V gave up 4 bases and J gave up 1 base; unmatched junction bases: 7. The CDR3 consists of 15 residues. Germline V CDR1 and CDR2: SGHRS, YFSETQ. This CDR3 is CASSPGHRGQETQYF. The CDR3 DNA is TGCGCCAGCAGCCCCGGGCACAGGGGCCAAGAGACCCAGTACTTC.

This clonotype was detected only a few times. The chain joins TRBV4-2 to TRBJ2-3, with D unresolved. Germline CDR1 and CDR2: LGHNA and YNFKEQ. With 1 base removed from V and 6 bases from J, the gap between germline ends came to 8 bases. CDR3 length: 13 amino acids. This CDR3 is CASSQGPGDTQYF. The DNA for the CDR3 is TGTGCCAGCAGCCAAGGCCCCGGGGATACGCAGTATTTT.

The V gene is TRBV13, the J gene TRBJ2-1; D uncertain. The CDR3 loop spans 13 amino acids. CDR1 is PRHDT, CDR2 FYEKMQ, per germline (reference sequence). Between the trimmed V and J ends, which lost 5 bases and 10 bases, there was a span of 15 bases. CDR3 amino acids: CASSPWAVREQFF. The CDR3 nucleotides read TGTGCCAGCAGCCCGTGGGCGGTCCGAGAGCAGTTCTTC.

The gene calls are TRBV28 and TRBJ2-2, with TRBD1 as a possible D gene (6 bases). V lost 2 bases and J lost 6, with 7 bases in between. The CDR3 contains 13 residues. Germline-derived CDR1 and CDR2 are MDHEN and SYDVKM. The CDR3 DNA reads TGTGCCAGCAGTTTACAGGGGCCCGGGGAGCTGTTTTTT. This gives the protein CASSLQGPGELFF. Full variable domain (remainder filled in from reference TRBV28 and TRBJ2-2): DVKVTQSSRYLVKRTGEKVFLECVQDMDHENMFWYRQDPGLGLRLIYFSYDVKMKEKGDIPEGYSVSREKKERFSLILESASTNQTSMYLCASSLQGPGELFFGEGSRLTVL.

This clonotype was seen a handful of times. The chain uses TRBV29-1 and TRBJ1-1, with unresolved D. The CDR3 runs to 11 residues. V shed 2 bases and J shed 4 bases, with 5 bases lying between them. CDR1 is SQVTM, CDR2 ANQGSEA, per germline. CDR3 loop: CSVEFVTEAFF. The CDR3 bases are TGCAGCGTTGAATTTGTCACTGAAGCTTTCTTT.

The CDR3 sequence is CASSLLSRGGDTQYF. The CDR3 DNA reads TGCGCCAGCAGCTTGCTGTCGCGGGGTGGAGATACGCAGTATTTT. The rearrangement uses TRBV5-1 and TRBJ2-3; maybe TRBD2 (6 bases). The CDR3 contains 15 residues. The ends were cut back, 1 base at V and 5 bases at J, with 14 bases in the middle. Germline V CDR1 and CDR2: SGHRS, YFSETQ.

In its sample, this clonotype was seen a few times. The V and J genes are TRBV16 and TRBJ2-3; a possible D gene is TRBD2 (5 bases). Trimming stripped 2 bases from V and 2 bases from J, with 8 bases between. This CDR3 is built from 14 residues. Per the germline V gene, CDR1 is KGHSY and CDR2 is FQNENV. This CDR3 reads CASSQTSSTDTQYF. CDR3 sequence (DNA): TGTGCCAGCAGCCAAACTAGTTCCACAGATACGCAGTATTTT.